A single T cell receptor (beta chain) is shown here with its context. The antigen is undetermined. This entry is derived from a study of response to subunit inactivated influenza vaccine. The study's findings and limits: Only a handful of new T cells, the authors suggested, are recruited with each seasonal influenza vaccination.

Germline V gene lookup returns CDR1 KGHSH and CDR2 LQKENI. The junction had 8 bases not matched to a gene; V was cut back by 1 base and J by 4 bases. This CDR3 contains 16 residues. TCRdb processed the RT-PCR reads anew with MiXCR; each CDR3 protein has one entry. This sample has more than 700,000 distinct CDR3 sequences, with 21% found just once. The sequence was collected from a man aged 50 to 60 who received an inactivated influenza vaccine. Sequencing was performed on PBMCs from blood, taken 5 days after vaccination. The J gene is TRBJ1-1, the V gene TRBV18, with 8 bases lining up with TRBD1. DNA of the CDR3: TGTGCCAGCTCACCACTGGCTAAACAGGGGGTCACTGAAGCTTTCTTT. As protein: CASSPLAKQGVTEAFF.